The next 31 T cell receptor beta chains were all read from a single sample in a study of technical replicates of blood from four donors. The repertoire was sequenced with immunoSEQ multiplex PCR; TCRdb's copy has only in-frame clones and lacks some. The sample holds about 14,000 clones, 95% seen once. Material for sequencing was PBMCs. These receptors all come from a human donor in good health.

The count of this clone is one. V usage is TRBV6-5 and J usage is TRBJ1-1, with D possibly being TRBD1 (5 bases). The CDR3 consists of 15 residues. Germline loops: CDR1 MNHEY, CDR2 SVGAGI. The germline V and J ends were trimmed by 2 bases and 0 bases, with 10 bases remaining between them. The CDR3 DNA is TGTGCCAGCAGTTACGCAGGGAATATGAACACTGAAGCTTTCTTT. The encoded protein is CASSYAGNMNTEAFF.

CDR3 DNA sequence: TGTGCCAGCAGCTTAGGGGGAGCGAACACCGGGGAGCTGTTTTTT. This sequence encodes CASSLGGANTGELFF. V usage is TRBV7-6 and J usage is TRBJ2-2, with D possibly TRBD2 on 5 matching bases. Germline V gives CDR1 SGHVS, CDR2 FNYEAQ. The CDR3 is 15 residues long. The germline V and J ends were trimmed by 1 base and 0 bases, with 6 bases remaining between them.

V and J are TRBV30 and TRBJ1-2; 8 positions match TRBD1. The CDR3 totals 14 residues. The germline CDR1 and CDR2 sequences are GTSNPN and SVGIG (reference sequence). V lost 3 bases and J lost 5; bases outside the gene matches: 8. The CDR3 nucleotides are TGTGCCTGGAGCCCTGGACAGGGACCGTATGGCTACACCTTC. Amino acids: CAWSPGQGPYGYTF.

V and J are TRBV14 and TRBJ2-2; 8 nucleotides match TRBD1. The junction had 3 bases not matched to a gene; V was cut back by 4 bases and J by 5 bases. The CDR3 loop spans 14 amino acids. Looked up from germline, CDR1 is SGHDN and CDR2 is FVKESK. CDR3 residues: CASSRQGLTGELFF. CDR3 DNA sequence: TGTGCCAGCAGCCGACAGGGGCTTACCGGGGAGCTGTTTTTT.

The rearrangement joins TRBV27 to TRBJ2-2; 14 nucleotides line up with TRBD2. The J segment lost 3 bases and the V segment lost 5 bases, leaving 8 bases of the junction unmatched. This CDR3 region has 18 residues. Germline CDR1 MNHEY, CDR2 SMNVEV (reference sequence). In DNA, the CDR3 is TGTGCCAGCAGTCCCTACCCGGGACTAGCGGGAGACACCGGGGAGCTGTTTTTT. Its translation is CASSPYPGLAGDTGELFF.

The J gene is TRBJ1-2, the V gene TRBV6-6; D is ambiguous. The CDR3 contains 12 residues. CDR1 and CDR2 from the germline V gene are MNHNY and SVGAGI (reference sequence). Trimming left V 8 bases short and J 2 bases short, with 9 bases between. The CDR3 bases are TGTGCCAGCGGGCCAGGAAACTATGGCTACACCTTC. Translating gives CASGPGNYGYTF.

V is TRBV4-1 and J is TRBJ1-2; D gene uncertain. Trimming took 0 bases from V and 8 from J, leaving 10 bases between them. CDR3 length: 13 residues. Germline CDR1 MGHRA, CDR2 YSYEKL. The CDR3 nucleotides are TGCGCCAGCAGCCAAGATGTACGCGAGGGCTACACCTTC. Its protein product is CASSQDVREGYTF.

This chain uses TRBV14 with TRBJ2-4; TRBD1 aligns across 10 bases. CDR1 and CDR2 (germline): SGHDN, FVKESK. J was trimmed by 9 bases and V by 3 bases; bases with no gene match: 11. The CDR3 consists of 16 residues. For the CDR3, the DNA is TGTGCCAGCAGCCAGCACCGACAGGGGGCGCGGGGCATTCAGTACTTC. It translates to CASSQHRQGARGIQYF.

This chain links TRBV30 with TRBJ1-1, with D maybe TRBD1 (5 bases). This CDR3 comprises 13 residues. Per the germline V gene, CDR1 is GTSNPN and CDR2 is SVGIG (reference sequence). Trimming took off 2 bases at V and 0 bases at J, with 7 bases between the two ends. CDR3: CAWSRGVNTEAFF. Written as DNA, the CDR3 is TGTGCCTGGAGTCGGGGGGTGAACACTGAAGCTTTCTTT.

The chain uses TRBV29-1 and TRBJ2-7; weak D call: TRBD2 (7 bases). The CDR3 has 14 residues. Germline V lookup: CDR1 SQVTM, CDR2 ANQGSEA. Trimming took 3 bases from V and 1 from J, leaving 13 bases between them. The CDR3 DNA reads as TGCAGCGTTGAGGGGGGGCCTAGGTCCTACGAGCAGTACTTC. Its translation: CSVEGGPRSYEQYF.

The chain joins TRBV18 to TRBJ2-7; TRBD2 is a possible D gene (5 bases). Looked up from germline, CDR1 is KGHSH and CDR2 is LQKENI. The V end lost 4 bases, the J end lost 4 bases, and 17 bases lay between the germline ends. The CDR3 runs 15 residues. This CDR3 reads CASSHSVGMRYEQYF. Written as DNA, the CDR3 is TGTGCCAGCTCACATAGCGTTGGGATGAGGTACGAGCAGTACTTC.

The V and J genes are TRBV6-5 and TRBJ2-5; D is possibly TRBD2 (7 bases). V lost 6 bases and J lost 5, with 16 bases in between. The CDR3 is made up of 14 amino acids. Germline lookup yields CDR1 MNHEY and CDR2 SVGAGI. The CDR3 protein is CASSPPGGWETQYF. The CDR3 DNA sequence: TGTGCCAGCAGCCCCCCGGGGGGCTGGGAGACCCAGTACTTC.

Here the CDR3 reads CASSVYPGSGTEAFF. CDR3 nucleotide sequence: TGCGCCAGCAGCGTTTATCCGGGATCGGGCACTGAAGCTTTCTTT. The chain links TRBV10-1 to TRBJ1-1; D is ambiguous. The CDR3 is 15 residues long. The V and J ends lost 6 bases and 4 bases respectively, with 18 bases between them. Germline V gene sequence: CDR1 WNHNN, CDR2 SYGVQD (reference sequence).

The DNA for the CDR3 is TGTGCCAGTAACGCCGAGGCCGGCCAAGAGACCCAGTACTTC. It codes for CASNAEAGQETQYF. The V call is TRBV19, the J call TRBJ2-5; D call uncertain. The V gene lost 7 bases and the J gene lost 1 base, with 13 bases spanning the gap. CDR1 LNHDA and CDR2 SQIVND come from the germline V gene (reference sequence). This CDR3 spans 14 amino acids. The full variable domain, completed using reference TRBV19 and TRBJ2-5, is DGGITQSPKYLFRKEGQNVTLSCEQNLNHDAMYWYRQDPGQGLRLIYYSQIVNDFQKGDIAEGYSVSREKKESFPLTVTSAQKNPTAFYLCASNAEAGQETQYFGPGTRLLVL.

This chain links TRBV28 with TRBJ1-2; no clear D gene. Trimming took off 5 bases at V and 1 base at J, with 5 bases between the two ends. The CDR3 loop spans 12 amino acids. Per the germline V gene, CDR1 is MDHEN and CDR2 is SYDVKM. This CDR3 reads CASSVSNYGYTF. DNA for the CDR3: TGTGCCAGCAGTGTGAGTAACTATGGCTACACCTTC.

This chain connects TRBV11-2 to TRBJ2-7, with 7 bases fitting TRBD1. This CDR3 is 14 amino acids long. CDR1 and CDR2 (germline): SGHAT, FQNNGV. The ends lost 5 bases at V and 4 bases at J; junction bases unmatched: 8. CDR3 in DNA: TGTGCCAGCAGCGCGACAGGGCCCAGGTACGAGCAGTACTTC. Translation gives CASSATGPRYEQYF.

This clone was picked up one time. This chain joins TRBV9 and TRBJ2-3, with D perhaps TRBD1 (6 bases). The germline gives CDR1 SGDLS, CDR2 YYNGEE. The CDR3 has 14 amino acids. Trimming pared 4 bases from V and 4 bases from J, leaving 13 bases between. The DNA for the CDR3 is TGTGCCAGCAGCCCCAGGGACAACTCAGATACGCAGTATTTT. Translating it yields CASSPRDNSDTQYF.

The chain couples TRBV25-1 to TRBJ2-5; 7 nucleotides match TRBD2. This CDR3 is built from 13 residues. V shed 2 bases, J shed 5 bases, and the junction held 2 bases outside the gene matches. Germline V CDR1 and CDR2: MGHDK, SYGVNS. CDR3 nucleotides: TGTGCCAGCAGTGAAGGACTAGGGGAGACCCAGTACTTC. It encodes CASSEGLGETQYF.

The CDR3 reads CASVSASGRRPDTQYF. CDR3 coding DNA: TGTGCCAGCGTTTCGGCTAGCGGGAGGCGCCCAGATACGCAGTATTTT. The V and J genes are TRBV2 and TRBJ2-3; 11 bases match TRBD2. The CDR3 loop spans 16 amino acids. The V gene's germline CDR1 is SNHLY and CDR2 FYNNEI. Trimming removed 8 bases from V and 4 bases from J; junction bases left unmatched: 11. Full variable domain (rest looked up from reference TRBV2 and TRBJ2-3): EPEVTQTPSHQVTQMGQEVILRCVPISNHLYFYWYRQILGQKVEFLVSFYNNEISEKSEIFDDQFSVERPDGSNFTLKIRSTKLEDSAMYFCASVSASGRRPDTQYFGPGTRLTVL.

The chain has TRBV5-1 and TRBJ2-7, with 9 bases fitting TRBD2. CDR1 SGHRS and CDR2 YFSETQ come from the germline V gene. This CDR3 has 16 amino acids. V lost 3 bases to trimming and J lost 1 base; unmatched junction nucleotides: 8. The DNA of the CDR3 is TGCGCCAGCAGCTGGGATAGCGGGAGCCAATCCTACGAGCAGTACTTC. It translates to CASSWDSGSQSYEQYF. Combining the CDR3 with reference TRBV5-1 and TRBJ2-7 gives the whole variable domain KAGVTQTPRYLIKTRGQQVTLSCSPISGHRSVSWYQQTPGQGLQFLFEYFSETQRNKGNFPGRFSGRQFSNSRSEMNVSTLELGDSALYLCASSWDSGSQSYEQYFGPGTRLTVT.

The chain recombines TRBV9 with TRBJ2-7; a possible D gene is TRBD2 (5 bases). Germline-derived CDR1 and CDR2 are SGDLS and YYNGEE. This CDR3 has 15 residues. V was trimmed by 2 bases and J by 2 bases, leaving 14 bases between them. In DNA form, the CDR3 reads TGTGCCAGCAGCGTCTCAGCGGAGGTCACCTACGAGCAGTACTTC. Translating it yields CASSVSAEVTYEQYF.

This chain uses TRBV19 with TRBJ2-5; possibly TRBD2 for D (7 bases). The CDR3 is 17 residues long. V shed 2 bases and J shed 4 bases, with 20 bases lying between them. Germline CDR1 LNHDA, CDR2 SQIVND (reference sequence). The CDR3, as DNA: TGTGCCAGTAGTATAATTAGGGGGGGCCTTTACCCAGAGACCCAGTACTTC. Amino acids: CASSIIRGGLYPETQYF. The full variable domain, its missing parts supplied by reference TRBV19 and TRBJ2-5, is DGGITQSPKYLFRKEGQNVTLSCEQNLNHDAMYWYRQDPGQGLRLIYYSQIVNDFQKGDIAEGYSVSREKKESFPLTVTSAQKNPTAFYLCASSIIRGGLYPETQYFGPGTRLLVL.

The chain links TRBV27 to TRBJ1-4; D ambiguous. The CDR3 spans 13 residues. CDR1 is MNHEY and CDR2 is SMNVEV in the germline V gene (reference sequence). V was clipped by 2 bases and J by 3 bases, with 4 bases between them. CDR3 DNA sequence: TGTGCCAGCAGTTTACAGGCTAATGAAAAACTGTTTTTT. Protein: CASSLQANEKLFF.

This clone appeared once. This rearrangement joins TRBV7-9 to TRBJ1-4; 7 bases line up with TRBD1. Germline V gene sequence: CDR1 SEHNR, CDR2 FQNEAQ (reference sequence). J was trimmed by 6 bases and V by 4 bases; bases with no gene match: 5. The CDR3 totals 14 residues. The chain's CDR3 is CASSSTGWDEKLFF. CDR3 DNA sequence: TGTGCCAGCAGCTCGACAGGGTGGGATGAAAAACTGTTTTTT.

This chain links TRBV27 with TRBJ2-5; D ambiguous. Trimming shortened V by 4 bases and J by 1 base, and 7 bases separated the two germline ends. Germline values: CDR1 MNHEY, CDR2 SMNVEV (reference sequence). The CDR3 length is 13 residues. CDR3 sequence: CASSSAFQETQYF. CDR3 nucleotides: TGTGCCAGCAGTTCAGCGTTCCAAGAGACCCAGTACTTC.

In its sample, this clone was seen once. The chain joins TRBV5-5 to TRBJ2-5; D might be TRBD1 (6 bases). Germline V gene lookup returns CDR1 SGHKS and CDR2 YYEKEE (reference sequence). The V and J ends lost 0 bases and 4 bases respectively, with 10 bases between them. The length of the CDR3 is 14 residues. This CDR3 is CASSLAQGRETQYF. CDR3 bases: TGTGCCAGCAGCTTGGCACAGGGCAGAGAGACCCAGTACTTC.

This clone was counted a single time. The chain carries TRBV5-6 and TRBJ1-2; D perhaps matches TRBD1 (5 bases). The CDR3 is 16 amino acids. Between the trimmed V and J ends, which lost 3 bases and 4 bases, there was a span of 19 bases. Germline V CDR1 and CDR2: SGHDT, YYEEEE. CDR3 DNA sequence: TGTGCCAGCAGCTCCTATGGGGGGGAATTGGGCTATGGCTACACCTTC. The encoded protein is CASSSYGGELGYGYTF.

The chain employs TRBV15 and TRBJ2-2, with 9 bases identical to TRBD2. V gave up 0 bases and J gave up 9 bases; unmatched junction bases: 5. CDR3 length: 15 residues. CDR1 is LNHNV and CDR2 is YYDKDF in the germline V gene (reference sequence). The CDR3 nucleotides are TGTGCCACCAGCAGAGATAGTAGCGGGAGCTGGGAGCTGTTTTTT. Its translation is CATSRDSSGSWELFF.

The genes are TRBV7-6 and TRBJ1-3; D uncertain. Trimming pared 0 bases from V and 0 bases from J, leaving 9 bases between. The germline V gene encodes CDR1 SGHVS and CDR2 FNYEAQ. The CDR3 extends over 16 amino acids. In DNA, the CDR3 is TGTGCCAGCAGCTTAGCTCCGGGTCTCTCTGGAAACACCATATATTTT. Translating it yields CASSLAPGLSGNTIYF.

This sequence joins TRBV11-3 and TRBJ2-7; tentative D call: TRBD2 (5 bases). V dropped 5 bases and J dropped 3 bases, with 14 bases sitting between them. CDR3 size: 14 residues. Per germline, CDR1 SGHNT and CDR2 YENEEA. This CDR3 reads CASSEGSGFYEQYF. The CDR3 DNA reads TGTGCCAGCAGCGAAGGCTCGGGGTTCTACGAGCAGTACTTC.

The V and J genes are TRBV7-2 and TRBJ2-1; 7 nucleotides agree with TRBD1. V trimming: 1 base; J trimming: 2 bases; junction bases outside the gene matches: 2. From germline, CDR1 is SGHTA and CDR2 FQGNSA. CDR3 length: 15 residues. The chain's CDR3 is CASSLGTGTYNEQFF. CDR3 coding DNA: TGTGCCAGCAGCTTAGGGACAGGCACCTACAATGAGCAGTTCTTC.